This T cell receptor (beta chain) stems from a study of shared clonotypes between healthy human individuals. About the research overall: CD4 naive and CD4 memory each took three plates per donor, while CD8 naive took two and CD8 memory one.

The assay was immunoSEQ multiplex PCR, and TCRdb's table has in-frame clones only and misses some. The sample contains some 2.1 million clones, 90% to 95% of which appear only once. Free of recent acute infections or vaccinations, the donors were healthy HIV-negative adults. J lost 8 bases, V lost 3 bases, and 8 bases had no gene match. This CDR3 has 15 amino acids. Germline CDR1 is KGHSH and CDR2 is LQKENI. V gene TRBV18 combines with J gene TRBJ2-1; TRBD2 aligns across 9 bases. The sequencing input was naive CD4+ T cells sorted from blood. Regarding subset: CD45RA+ positively selected. The clonotype comes from a man aged 18 to 29 in good health. The CDR3 bases are TGTGCCAGCTCACCGGGTCTAGCGGGGACCGATGAGCAGTTCTTC. This encodes CASSPGLAGTDEQFF.